This is a list of T cell receptor beta chains from one sample in a study of beta chain features in type 1 diabetes. Assay used: immunoSEQ multiplex PCR; TCRdb lists only in-frame clones, some missing. The sample records about half a million clones, roughly an eighth being singletons. Sequencing was performed on naive CD4+ T cells from blood. These receptors originate from a woman under 30 in good health. Both conserved end residues are trimmed from each CDR3.

cdr3_length: 16
v_call: TRBV9
cdr3_aa: ASSVGPPLAGVSNEQF

cdr3_length: 13
v_call: TRBV6-5
cdr3_aa: ASSPQDGGMDTQY

cdr3_length: 10
v_call: TRBV7-9
cdr3_aa: ASSRQAYEQY

cdr3_length: 15
v_call: TRBV9
cdr3_aa: ASSAGADPTGNQPQH

cdr3_length: 10
v_call: TRBV29-1
cdr3_aa: SVEEAEETQY

cdr3_length: 12
v_call: TRBV29-1
cdr3_aa: SVMGVTYTGELF

cdr3_length: 15
v_call: TRBV7-6
cdr3_aa: ASSSGRGATFTDTQY

cdr3_length: 12
v_call: TRBV5-1
cdr3_aa: ASSPGGEGSPLH

cdr3_length: 14
v_call: TRBV5-4
cdr3_aa: ASSPRGPVGENIQY

cdr3_length: 9
v_call: TRBV28
cdr3_aa: ASMGRAEAF

cdr3_length: 12
v_call: TRBV5-1
cdr3_aa: ASSDPQGTDTQY

cdr3_length: 12
v_call: TRBV7-2
cdr3_aa: ASKDSWNTGELF

cdr3_length: 13
v_call: TRBV4-1
cdr3_aa: ASSPLGLAKNIQY

cdr3_length: 12
v_call: TRBV30
cdr3_aa: AWSTGQGLYEQY

cdr3_length: 13
v_call: TRBV2
cdr3_aa: ASSVGGNSYNEQF

cdr3_length: 15
v_call: TRBV9
cdr3_aa: ASSAGQGLAGANVLT

cdr3_length: 13
v_call: TRBV5-1
cdr3_aa: ASRYGTTSSYEQY

cdr3_length: 13
v_call: TRBV29-1
cdr3_aa: SVRGTPRLNEKLF

cdr3_length: 13
v_call: TRBV11-3
cdr3_aa: ASSLIWDRQETQY

cdr3_length: 12
v_call: TRBV9
cdr3_aa: ASSPNTAKNIQY

cdr3_length: 11
v_call: TRBV15
cdr3_aa: ATSRGASETQY

cdr3_length: 11
v_call: TRBV15
cdr3_aa: ATSRAAQETQY

cdr3_length: 13
v_call: TRBV7-8
cdr3_aa: ASSWGDTPNTEAF

cdr3_length: 14
v_call: TRBV7-9
cdr3_aa: ASSSGTVSSYNEQF

cdr3_length: 12
v_call: TRBV7-2
cdr3_aa: ASSLVANTGELF

cdr3_length: 14
v_call: TRBV25-1
cdr3_aa: ASSPSFRTVYNEQF

cdr3_length: 15
v_call: TRBV28
cdr3_aa: ASSVPGQGAQHYGYT

cdr3_length: 13
v_call: TRBV28
cdr3_aa: ASRAYRGIQETQY

cdr3_length: 13
v_call: TRBV7-8
cdr3_aa: ASSLRLVSTDTQY

cdr3_length: 11
v_call: TRBV6-5
cdr3_aa: ASSLANSYEQY

cdr3_length: 13
v_call: TRBV28
cdr3_aa: ASITGAAGYNEQF

cdr3_length: 13
v_call: TRBV6-1
cdr3_aa: ASSDQQGLIETQY

cdr3_length: 12
v_call: TRBV19
cdr3_aa: ASSGRDSQETQY

cdr3_length: 11
v_call: TRBV5-1
cdr3_aa: ASSFGSSDEQF

cdr3_length: 10
v_call: TRBV6-5
cdr3_aa: AVSRPGYGYT

cdr3_length: 13
v_call: TRBV25-1
cdr3_aa: ASSMIGGAIGGYT

cdr3_length: 11
v_call: TRBV15
cdr3_aa: ATSNRLVDTQY

cdr3_length: 15
v_call: TRBV13
cdr3_aa: ASSLGRGRNLNTEAF

cdr3_length: 15
v_call: TRBV18
cdr3_aa: ASSPRITSGAADTQY

cdr3_length: 13
v_call: TRBV7-3
cdr3_aa: ASSLKSSGSDTQY

cdr3_length: 11
v_call: TRBV25-1
cdr3_aa: ASSEWGGETQY

cdr3_length: 9
v_call: TRBV7-2
cdr3_aa: ASRGPYGYT

cdr3_length: 12
v_call: TRBV5-1
cdr3_aa: ASSLLSNTGELF

cdr3_length: 11
v_call: TRBV5-1
cdr3_aa: ASSRKGAETQY

cdr3_length: 13
v_call: TRBV7-9
cdr3_aa: ASSLKGKPGARQY

cdr3_length: 13
v_call: TRBV4-3
cdr3_aa: ASSQDPNRVSGYT

cdr3_length: 9
v_call: TRBV2
cdr3_aa: ASIRRDEQF

cdr3_length: 15
v_call: TRBV4-2
cdr3_aa: ASSQGTLLDKTQPQH

cdr3_length: 14
v_call: TRBV25-1
cdr3_aa: ASNLQKFGGTDTQY

cdr3_length: 13
v_call: TRBV7-9
cdr3_aa: ASSKHGASTDTQY

cdr3_length: 12
v_call: TRBV19
cdr3_aa: ASSIGPVADTQY

cdr3_length: 12
v_call: TRBV6-6
cdr3_aa: ASRVTQAANEQF

cdr3_length: 13
v_call: TRBV7-9
cdr3_aa: ATLVLGGLNTEAF

cdr3_length: 12
v_call: TRBV9
cdr3_aa: ASSVAQGTWEQY

cdr3_length: 13
v_call: TRBV4-2
cdr3_aa: ASSLQGTARDTQY

cdr3_length: 11
v_call: TRBV18
cdr3_aa: ASSEGQHYGYT

cdr3_length: 11
v_call: TRBV25-1
cdr3_aa: ASRDDSPYGYT

cdr3_length: 12
v_call: TRBV29-1
cdr3_aa: SVVGRVDTGELF

cdr3_length: 13
v_call: TRBV6-6
cdr3_aa: ASSSGRRSGNTIY